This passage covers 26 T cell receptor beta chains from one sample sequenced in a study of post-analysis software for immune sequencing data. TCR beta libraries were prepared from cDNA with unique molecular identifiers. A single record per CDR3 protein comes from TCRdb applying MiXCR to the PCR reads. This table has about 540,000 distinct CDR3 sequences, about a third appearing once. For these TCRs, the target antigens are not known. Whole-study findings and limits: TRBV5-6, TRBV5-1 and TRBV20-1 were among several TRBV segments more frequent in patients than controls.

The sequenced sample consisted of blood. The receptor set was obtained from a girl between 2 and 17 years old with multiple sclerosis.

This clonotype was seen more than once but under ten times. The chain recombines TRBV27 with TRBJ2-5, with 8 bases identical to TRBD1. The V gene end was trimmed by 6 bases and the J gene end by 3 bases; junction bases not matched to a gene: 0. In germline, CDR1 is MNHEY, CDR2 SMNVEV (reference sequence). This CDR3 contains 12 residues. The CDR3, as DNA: TGTGCCAGCAGGACAGGGGAAGAGACCCAGTACTTC. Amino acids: CASRTGEETQYF.

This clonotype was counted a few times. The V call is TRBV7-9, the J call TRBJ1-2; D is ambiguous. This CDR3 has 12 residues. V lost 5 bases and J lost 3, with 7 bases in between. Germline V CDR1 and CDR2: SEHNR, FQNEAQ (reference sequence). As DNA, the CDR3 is TGTGCCAGCAGCCCAGACGACTATGGCTACACCTTC. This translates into CASSPDDYGYTF.

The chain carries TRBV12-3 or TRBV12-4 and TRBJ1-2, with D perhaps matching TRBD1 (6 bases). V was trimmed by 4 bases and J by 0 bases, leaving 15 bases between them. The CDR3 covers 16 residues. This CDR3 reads CASSSTIDRTNYGYTF. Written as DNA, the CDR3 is TGTGCCAGCAGTTCGACCATCGACAGGACTAACTATGGCTACACCTTC.

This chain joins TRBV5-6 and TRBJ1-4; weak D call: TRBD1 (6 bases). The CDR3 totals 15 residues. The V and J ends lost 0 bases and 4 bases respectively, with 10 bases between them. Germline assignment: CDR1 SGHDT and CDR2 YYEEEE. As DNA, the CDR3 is TGTGCCAGCAGCTTGGCCTACAGGGATAATGAAAAACTGTTTTTT. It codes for CASSLAYRDNEKLFF.

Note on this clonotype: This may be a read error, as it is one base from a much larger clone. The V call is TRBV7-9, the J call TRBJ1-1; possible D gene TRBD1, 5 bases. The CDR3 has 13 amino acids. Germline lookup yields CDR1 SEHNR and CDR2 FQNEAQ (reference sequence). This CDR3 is CAGSGEGRTEAFF. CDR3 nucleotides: TGTGCCGGCAGCGGAGAGGGGCGCACTGAAGCTTTCTTT. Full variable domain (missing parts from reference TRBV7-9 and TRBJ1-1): DTGVSQNPRHKITKRGQNVTFRCDPISEHNRLYWYRQTLGQGPEFLTYFQNEAQLEKSRLLSDRFSAERPKGSFSTLEIQRTEQGDSAMYLCAGSGEGRTEAFFGQGTRLTVV.

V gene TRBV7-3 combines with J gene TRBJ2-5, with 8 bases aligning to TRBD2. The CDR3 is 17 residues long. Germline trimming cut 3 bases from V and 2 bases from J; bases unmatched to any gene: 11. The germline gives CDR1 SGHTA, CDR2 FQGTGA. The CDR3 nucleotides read TGTGCCAGCAGCTTCCCGGGGGGGGCAGGTGGACAAGAGACCCAGTACTTC. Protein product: CASSFPGGAGGQETQYF.

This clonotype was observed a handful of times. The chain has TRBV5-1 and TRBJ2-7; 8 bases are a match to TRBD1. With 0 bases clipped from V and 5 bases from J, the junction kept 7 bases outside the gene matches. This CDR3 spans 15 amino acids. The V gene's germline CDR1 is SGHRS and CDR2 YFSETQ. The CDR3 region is CASSLGQGLRDEQYF. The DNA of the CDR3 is TGCGCCAGCAGCTTGGGACAGGGGCTCCGAGACGAGCAGTACTTC.

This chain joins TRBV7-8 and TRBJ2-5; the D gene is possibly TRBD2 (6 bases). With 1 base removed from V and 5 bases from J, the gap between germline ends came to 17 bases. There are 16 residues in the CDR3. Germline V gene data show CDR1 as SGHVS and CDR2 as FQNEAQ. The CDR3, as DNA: TGTGCCAGCAGCTTAGGACTAGGGGTGGTTGGGGAGACCCAGTACTTC. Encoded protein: CASSLGLGVVGETQYF.

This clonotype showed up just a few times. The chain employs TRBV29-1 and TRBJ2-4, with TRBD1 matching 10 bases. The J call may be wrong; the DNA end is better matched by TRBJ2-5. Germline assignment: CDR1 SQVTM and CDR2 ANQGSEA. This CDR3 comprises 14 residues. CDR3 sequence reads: CSVALTGGYETQYF. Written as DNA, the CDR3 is TGCAGCGTTGCTCTGACAGGGGGCTACGAGACCCAGTACTTC.

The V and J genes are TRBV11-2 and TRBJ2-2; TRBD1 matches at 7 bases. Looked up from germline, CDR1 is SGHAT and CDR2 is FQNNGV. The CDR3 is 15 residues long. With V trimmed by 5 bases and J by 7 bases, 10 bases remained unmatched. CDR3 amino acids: CASSQTGVKGGELFF. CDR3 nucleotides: TGTGCCAGCAGCCAAACAGGGGTTAAGGGCGGGGAGCTGTTTTTT. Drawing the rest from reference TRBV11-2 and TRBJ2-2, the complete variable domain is EAGVAQSPRYKIIEKRQSVAFWCNPISGHATLYWYQQILGQGPKLLIQFQNNGVVDDSQLPKDRFSAERLKGVDSTLKIQPAKLEDSAVYLCASSQTGVKGGELFFGEGSRLTVL.

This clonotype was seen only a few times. The CDR3 sequence is CSVQDRSLAKNIQYF. CDR3 nucleotides: TGCAGCGTTCAGGACAGGAGTCTAGCCAAAAACATTCAGTACTTC. The V and J genes are TRBV29-1 and TRBJ2-4; 7 positions agree with TRBD1. Unmatched junction bases numbered 7, after V lost 5 bases and J lost 0 bases. Germline V gives CDR1 SQVTM, CDR2 ANQGSEA. The CDR3 contains 15 residues.

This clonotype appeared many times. CDR3 bases: TGTGCCAGCAGCACAGACAGCGGAGCTAGCTACGAGCAGTACTTC. This codes for CASSTDSGASYEQYF. The gene calls are TRBV9 and TRBJ2-7; D may correspond to TRBD1 or TRBD2 (5 bases each). The germline V and J ends were trimmed by 4 bases and 3 bases, with 17 bases remaining between them. Germline V gives CDR1 SGDLS, CDR2 YYNGEE. This CDR3 spans 15 amino acids.

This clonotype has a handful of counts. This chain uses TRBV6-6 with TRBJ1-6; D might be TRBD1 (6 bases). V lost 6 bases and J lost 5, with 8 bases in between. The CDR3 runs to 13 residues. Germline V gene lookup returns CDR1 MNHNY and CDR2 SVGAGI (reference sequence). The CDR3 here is CASSGQHNSPLHF. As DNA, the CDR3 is TGTGCCAGCAGCGGACAGCATAATTCACCCCTCCACTTT.

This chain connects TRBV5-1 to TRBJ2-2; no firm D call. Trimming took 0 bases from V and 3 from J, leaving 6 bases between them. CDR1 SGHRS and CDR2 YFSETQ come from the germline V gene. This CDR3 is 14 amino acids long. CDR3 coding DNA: TGCGCCAGCAGCTTGGTCGTCGACACCGGGGAGCTGTTTTTT. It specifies CASSLVVDTGELFF. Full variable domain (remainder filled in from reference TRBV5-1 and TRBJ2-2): KAGVTQTPRYLIKTRGQQVTLSCSPISGHRSVSWYQQTPGQGLQFLFEYFSETQRNKGNFPGRFSGRQFSNSRSEMNVSTLELGDSALYLCASSLVVDTGELFFGEGSRLTVL.

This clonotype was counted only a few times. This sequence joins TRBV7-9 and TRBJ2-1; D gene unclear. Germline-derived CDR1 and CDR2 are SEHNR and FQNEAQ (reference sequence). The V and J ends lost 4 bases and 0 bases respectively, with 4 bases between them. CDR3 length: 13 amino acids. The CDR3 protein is CASSWSSYNEQFF. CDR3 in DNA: TGTGCCAGCAGCTGGTCCTCCTACAATGAGCAGTTCTTC.

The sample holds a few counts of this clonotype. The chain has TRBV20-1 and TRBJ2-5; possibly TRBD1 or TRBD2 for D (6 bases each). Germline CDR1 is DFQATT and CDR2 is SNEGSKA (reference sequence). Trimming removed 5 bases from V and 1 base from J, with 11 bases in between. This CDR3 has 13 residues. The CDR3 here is CSAGGGSQETQYF. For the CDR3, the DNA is TGCAGTGCTGGAGGGGGGTCCCAAGAGACCCAGTACTTC.

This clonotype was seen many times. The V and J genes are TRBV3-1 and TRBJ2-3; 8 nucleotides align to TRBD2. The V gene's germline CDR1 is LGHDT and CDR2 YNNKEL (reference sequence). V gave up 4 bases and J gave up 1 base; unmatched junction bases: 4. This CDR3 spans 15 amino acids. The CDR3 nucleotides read TGTGCCAGCAGCCCTCCGACTAGCGGCACAGATACGCAGTATTTT. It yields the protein CASSPPTSGTDTQYF.

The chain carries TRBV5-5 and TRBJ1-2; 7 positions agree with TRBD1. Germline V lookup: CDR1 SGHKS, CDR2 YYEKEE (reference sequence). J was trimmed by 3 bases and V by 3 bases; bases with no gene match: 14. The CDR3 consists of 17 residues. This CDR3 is CASSWDPWGQTDYGYTF. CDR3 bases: TGTGCCAGCAGCTGGGATCCGTGGGGACAGACAGACTATGGCTACACCTTC.

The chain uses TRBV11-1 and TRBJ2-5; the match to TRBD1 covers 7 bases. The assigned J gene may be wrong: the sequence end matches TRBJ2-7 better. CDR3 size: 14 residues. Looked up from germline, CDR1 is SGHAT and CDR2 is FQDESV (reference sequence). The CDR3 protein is CASSHRVQGDEQYF. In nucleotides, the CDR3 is TGTGCCAGCAGCCACCGGGTTCAGGGGGACGAGCAGTACTTC.

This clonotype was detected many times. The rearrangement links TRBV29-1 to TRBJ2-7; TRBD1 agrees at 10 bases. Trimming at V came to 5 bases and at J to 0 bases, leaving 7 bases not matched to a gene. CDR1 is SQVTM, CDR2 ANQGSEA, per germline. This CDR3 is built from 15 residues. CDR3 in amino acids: CSVSTRDRGSYEQYF. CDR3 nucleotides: TGCAGCGTTTCCACCCGGGACAGGGGCTCCTACGAGCAGTACTTC.

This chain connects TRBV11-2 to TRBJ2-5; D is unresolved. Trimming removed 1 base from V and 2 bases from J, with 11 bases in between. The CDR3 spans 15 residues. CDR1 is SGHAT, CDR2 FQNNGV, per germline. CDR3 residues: CASSLGGDPQETQYF. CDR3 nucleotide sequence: TGTGCCAGCAGCTTAGGCGGAGACCCGCAAGAGACCCAGTACTTC.

The CDR3 DNA follows: TGCGCCAGCAGCTTGCCACCCTACAATGAGCAGTTCTTC. Residues: CASSLPPYNEQFF. This chain uses TRBV5-1 with TRBJ2-1, with D hard to call. The CDR3 length is 13 residues. The V end lost 1 base, the J end lost 2 bases, and 4 bases lay between the germline ends. Looked up from germline, CDR1 is SGHRS and CDR2 is YFSETQ.

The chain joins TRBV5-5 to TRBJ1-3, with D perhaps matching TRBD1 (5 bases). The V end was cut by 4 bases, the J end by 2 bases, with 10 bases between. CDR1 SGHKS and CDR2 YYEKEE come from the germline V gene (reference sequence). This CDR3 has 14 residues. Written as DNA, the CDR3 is TGTGCCAGCAGCCCCCCGGGGGCTGGAAACACCATATATTTT. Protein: CASSPPGAGNTIYF.

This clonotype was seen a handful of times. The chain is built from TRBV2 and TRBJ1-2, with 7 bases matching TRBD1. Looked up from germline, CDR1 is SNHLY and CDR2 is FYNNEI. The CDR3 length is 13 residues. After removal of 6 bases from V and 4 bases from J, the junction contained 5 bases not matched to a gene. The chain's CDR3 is CASRTGPTYGYTF. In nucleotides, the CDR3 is TGTGCCAGCAGGACAGGGCCCACCTATGGCTACACCTTC.

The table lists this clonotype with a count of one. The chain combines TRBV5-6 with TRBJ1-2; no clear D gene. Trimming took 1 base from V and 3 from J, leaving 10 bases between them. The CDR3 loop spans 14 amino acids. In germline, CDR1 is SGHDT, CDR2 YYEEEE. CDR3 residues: CASSLFGEDYGYTF. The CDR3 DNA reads TGTGCCAGCAGCTTGTTCGGGGAGGACTATGGCTACACCTTC.

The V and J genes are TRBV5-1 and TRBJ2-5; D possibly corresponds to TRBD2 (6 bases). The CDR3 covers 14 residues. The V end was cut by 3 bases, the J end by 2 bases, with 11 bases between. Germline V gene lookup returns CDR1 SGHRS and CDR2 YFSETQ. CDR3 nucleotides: TGCGCCAGCAGCTCGACTAGGGGACAAGAGACCCAGTACTTC. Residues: CASSSTRGQETQYF.